The source of this T cell receptor beta chain is a study of beta chain features in type 1 diabetes. The ends were cut back, 5 bases at V and 8 bases at J, with 6 bases in the middle. Germline loops: CDR1 SQVTM, CDR2 ANQGSEA. This CDR3 is built from 10 residues. Since all of the isolated RNA was reverse transcribed, expressed TCRB transcripts were what got sequenced. Some clones are missing from TCRdb's copy, which holds only in-frame ones; the method was immunoSEQ multiplex PCR. The table has more than 300,000 clones, roughly an eighth seen once; the top ten hold 0.017%. The source material was naive CD4+ T cells from blood. This clonotype originated in a young man in good health. The V gene is TRBV29-1, the J gene TRBJ1-4; D not certain. The CDR3 loop is CSVREEKLFF. CDR3 bases: TGCAGCGTTCGAGAGGAAAAACTGTTTTTT.